This T cell receptor beta chain derives from a study of graft-versus-host responses after intestinal transplantation. Study-wide background: Tacrolimus plus steroids were given to all recipients for about 3 years, preceded by anti-thymocyte globulin induction.

The CDR3 runs to 19 residues. The V and J ends lost 1 base and 0 bases, in that order; junction bases with no gene match: 12. Germline CDR1 and CDR2: SQVTM and ANQGSEA. TCRdb's copy holds only in-frame clones and misses some; the assay was immunoSEQ multiplex PCR. The sample has under 30,000 clones, approximately 96% seen once. The chain employs TRBV29-1 and TRBJ2-1; TRBD2 matches 10 bases. Sequencing used PBMCs, obtained just over 29 days after intestinal transplant. The clonotype was recovered from a human patient who received an intestinal transplant, so some T cells may come from the graft donor. The CDR3 protein is CSVEVRGSGRIGSYNEQFF. CDR3 sequence (DNA): TGCAGCGTTGAAGTTAGGGGTAGCGGGAGGATTGGCTCCTACAATGAGCAGTTCTTC.